This is a list of T cell receptor beta chains from one sample in a study of read filtering for tumor transcriptome and immune sequencing. TCRdb reprocessed the reads with MiXCR, giving one entry per CDR3 protein. The sample shows more than 35,000 distinct CDR3 sequences, roughly 12% of them seen only once. Specimen: a population of CD138-negative cells sorted from bone marrow. The receptors originated from a donor at least 40 years old with multiple myeloma. The CDR3 runs from the conserved cysteine through the conserved F or W. D genes are given only for firm matches. Not all rows give a size; the values are once, few, many and, for expanded clones, a class.

-,TRBV4-1,18,many,TRBJ2-6,CASSQDRLGGPGANVLTF,TGCGCCAGCAGCCAAGATCGTTTGGGGGGTCCTGGGGCCAACGTCCTGACTTTC
TRBD1,TRBV5-1,19,-,TRBJ2-6,CASSRFLRDSVTGANVLTF,TGCGCCAGCAGCCGATTCTTGAGGGACAGTGTCACTGGGGCCAACGTCCTGACTTTC
TRBD1,TRBV5-1,15,many,TRBJ2-3,CASSLAQGSTDTQYF,TGCGCCAGCAGCTTGGCACAGGGGAGCACAGATACGCAGTATTTT
-,TRBV20-1,13,many,TRBJ2-5,CSARGQSAETQYF,TGCAGTGCTAGAGGCCAGTCAGCCGAGACCCAGTACTTC
TRBD1,TRBV9,17,many,TRBJ1-1,CASSEGTGAKMNTEAFF,TGTGCCAGCAGCGAGGGGACAGGGGCGAAAATGAACACTGAAGCTTTCTTT
-,TRBV6-1,15,many,TRBJ2-5,CASSVFAVLQETQYF,TGTGCCAGCAGCGTGTTTGCGGTACTTCAAGAGACCCAGTACTTC
-,TRBV2,13,few,TRBJ2-3,CASYEGTIVTQYF,TGTGCCAGCTATGAAGGGACCATCGTAACGCAGTATTTT
TRBD2,TRBV3-1,14,many,TRBJ2-3,CASSPTSGGNTQYF,TGTGCCAGCAGCCCTACTAGCGGAGGAAATACGCAGTATTTT
-,TRBV4-1,16,many,TRBJ2-3,CASSQLPGLSTDTQYF,TGCGCCAGCAGCCAACTCCCGGGACTTAGCACAGATACGCAGTATTTT
-,TRBV28,14,many,TRBJ2-1,CASTPPHLGNEQFF,TGTGCCAGCACCCCCCCCCACTTGGGGAATGAGCAGTTCTTC
TRBD1,TRBV5-1,14,few,TRBJ2-7,CANSLGTGGYEQYF,TGCGCCAACAGCCTCGGGACAGGGGGCTACGAGCAGTACTTC
-,TRBV7-7,13,-,TRBJ2-1,CASSFGRRDEQFF,TGTGCTAGCAGCTTCGGTCGGCGGGATGAGCAGTTCTTC
-,TRBV27,16,-,TRBJ1-5,CASSLLGGFSNQPQHF,TGTGCCAGCAGTTTATTGGGGGGATTTAGCAATCAGCCCCAGCATTTT